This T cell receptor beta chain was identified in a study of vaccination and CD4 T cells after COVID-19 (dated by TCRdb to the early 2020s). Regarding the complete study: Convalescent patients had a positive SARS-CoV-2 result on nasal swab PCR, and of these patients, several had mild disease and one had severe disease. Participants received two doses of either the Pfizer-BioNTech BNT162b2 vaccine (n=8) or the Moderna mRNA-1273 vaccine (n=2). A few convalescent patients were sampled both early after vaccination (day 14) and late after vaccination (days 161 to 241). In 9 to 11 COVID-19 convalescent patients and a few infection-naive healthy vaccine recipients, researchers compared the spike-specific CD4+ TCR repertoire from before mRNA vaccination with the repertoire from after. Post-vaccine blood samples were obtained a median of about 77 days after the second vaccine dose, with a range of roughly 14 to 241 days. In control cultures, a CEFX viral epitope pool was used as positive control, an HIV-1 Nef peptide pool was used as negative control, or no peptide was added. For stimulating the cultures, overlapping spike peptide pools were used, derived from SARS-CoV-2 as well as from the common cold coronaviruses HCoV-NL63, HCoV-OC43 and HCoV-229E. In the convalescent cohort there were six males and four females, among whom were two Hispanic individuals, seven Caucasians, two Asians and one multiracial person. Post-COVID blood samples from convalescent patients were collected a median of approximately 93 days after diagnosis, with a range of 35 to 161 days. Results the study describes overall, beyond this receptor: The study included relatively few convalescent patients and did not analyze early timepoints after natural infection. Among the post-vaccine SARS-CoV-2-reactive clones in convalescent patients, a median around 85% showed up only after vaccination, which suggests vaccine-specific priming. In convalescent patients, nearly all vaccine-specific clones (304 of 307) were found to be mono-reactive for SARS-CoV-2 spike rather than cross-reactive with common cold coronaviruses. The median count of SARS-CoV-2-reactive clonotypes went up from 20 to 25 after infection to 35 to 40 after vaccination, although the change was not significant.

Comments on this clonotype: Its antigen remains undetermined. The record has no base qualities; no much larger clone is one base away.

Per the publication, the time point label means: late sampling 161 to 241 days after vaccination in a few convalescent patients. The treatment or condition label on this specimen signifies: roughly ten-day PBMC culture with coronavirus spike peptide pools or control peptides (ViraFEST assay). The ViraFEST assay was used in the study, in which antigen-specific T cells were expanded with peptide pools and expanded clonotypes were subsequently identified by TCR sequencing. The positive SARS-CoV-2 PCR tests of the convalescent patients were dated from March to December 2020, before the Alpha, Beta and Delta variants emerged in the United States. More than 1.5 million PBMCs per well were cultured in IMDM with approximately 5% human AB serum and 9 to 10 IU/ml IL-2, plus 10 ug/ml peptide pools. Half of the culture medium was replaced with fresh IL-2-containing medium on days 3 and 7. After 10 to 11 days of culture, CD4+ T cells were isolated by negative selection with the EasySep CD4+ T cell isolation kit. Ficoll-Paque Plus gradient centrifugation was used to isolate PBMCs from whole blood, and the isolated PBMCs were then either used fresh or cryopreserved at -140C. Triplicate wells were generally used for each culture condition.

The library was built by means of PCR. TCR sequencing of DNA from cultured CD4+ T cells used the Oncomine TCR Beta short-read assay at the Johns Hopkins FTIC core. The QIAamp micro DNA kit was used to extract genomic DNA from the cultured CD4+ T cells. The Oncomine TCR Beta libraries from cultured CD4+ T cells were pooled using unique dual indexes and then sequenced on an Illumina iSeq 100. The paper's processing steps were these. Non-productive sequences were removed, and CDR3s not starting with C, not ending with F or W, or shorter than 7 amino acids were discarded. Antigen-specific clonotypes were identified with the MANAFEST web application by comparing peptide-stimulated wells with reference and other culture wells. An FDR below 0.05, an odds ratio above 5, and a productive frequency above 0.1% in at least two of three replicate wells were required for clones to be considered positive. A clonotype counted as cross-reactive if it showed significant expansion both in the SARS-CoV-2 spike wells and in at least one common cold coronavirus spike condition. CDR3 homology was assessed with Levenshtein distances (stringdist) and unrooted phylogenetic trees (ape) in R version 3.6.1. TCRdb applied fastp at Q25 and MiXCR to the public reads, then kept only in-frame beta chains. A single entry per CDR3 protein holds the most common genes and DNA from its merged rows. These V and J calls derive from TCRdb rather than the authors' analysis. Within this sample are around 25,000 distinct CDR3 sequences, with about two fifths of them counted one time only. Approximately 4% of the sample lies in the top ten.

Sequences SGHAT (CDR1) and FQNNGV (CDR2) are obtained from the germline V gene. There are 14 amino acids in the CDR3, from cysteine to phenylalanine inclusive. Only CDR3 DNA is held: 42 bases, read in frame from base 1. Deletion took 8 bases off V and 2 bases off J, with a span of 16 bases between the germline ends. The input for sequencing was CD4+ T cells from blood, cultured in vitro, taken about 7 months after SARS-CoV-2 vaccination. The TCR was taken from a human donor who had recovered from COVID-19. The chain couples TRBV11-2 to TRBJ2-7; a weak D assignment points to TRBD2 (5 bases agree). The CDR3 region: CASGKVASAYEQYF. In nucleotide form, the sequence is TGTGCCAGCGGGAAAGTAGCGTCTGCCTACGAGCAGTACTTC.